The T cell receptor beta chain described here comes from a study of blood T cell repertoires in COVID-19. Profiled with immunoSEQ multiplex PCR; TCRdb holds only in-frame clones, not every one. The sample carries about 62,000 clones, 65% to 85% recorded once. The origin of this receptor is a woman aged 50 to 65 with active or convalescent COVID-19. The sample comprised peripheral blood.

The CDR3 sequence is CASKHPGQGEAFF. In nucleotides, the CDR3 is TGTGCCAGCAAGCACCCGGGACAGGGCGAAGCTTTCTTT. V and J are TRBV9 and TRBJ1-1; 9 bases align to TRBD1. CDR3 length: 13 residues. Trimming removed 6 bases from V and 8 bases from J; junction bases left unmatched: 8. CDR1 and CDR2 (germline): SGDLS, YYNGEE.